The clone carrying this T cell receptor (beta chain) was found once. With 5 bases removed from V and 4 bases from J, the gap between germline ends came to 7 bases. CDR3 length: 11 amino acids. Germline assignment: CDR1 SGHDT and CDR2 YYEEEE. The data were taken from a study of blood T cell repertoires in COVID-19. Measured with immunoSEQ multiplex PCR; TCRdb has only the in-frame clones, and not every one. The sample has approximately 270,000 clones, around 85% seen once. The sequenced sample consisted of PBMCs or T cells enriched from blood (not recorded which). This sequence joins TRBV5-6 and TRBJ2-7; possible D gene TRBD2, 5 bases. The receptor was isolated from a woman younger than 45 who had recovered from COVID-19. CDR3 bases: TGTGCCAGCAGGGGAGTTTACGAGCAGTACTTC. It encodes CASRGVYEQYF.